The clone carrying this T cell receptor beta chain was seen more than once but under ten times. Its specificity is unknown. This specimen belongs to a study of post-analysis software for immune sequencing data. Findings and limits, study-wide: Elevated frequency relative to controls characterized roughly 5 TRBV segments in patients, TRBV5-6, TRBV5-1 and TRBV20-1 among them. For normalized Chao1 diversity, multiple sclerosis patients scored significantly lower than controls did. Batch-mates among the samples co-clustered strongly by F measure.

The TCR beta cDNA libraries carried unique molecular identifiers. The yield from roughly 1 to 10 million T cells was some 500,000 cDNA molecules in total. TCRdb redid the calling of the PCR reads with MiXCR, one entry per CDR3 protein. The sample has roughly 600,000 distinct CDR3 sequences, around 44% seen once; the top ten hold around 1.7%. The CDR3 has 15 amino acids. The germline V gene encodes CDR1 MNHEY and CDR2 SMNVEV (reference sequence). Trimming stripped 2 bases from V and 3 bases from J, with 11 bases between. The source material was blood. The chain combines TRBV27 with TRBJ2-1; D remains unclear. The source is a girl aged 10-17 years with multiple sclerosis. The CDR3 DNA reads as TGTGCCAGCAGTTTAAAGTACAGTTTCTACAATGAGCAGTTCTTC. It codes for CASSLKYSFYNEQFF.